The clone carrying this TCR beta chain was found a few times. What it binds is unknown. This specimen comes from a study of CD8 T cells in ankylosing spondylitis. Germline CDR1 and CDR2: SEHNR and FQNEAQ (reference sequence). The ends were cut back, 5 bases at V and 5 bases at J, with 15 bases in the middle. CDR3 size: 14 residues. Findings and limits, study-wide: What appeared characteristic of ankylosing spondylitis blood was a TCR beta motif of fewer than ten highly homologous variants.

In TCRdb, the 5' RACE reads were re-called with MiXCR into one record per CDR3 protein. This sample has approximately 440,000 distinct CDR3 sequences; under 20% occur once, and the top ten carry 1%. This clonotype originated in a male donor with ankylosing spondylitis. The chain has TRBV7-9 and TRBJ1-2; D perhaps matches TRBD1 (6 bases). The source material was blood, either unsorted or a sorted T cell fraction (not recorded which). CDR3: CASSAGGHSYGYTF. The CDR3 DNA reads TGTGCCAGCAGCGCTGGGGGGCACTCGTATGGCTACACCTTC.